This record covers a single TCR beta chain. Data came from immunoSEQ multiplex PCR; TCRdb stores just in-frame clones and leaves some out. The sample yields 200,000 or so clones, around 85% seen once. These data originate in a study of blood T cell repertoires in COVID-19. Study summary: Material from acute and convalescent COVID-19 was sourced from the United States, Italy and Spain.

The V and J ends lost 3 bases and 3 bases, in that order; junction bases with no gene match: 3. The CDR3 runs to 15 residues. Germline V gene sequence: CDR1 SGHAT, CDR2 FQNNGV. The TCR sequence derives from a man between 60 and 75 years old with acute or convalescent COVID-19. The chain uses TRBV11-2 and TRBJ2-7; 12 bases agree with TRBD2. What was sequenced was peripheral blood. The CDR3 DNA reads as TGTGCCAGCAGCTTCGGGACTAGCGGGCTCTACGAGCAGTACTTC. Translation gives CASSFGTSGLYEQYF.